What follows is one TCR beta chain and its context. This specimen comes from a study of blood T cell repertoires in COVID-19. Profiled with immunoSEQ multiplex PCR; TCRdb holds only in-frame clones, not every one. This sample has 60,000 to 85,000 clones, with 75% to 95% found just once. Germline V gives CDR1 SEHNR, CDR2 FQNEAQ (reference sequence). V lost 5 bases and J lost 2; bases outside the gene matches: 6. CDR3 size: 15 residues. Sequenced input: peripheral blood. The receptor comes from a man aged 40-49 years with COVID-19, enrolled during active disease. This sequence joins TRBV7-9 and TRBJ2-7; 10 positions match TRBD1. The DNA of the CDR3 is TGTGCCAGCAGCCCAACCGGGACAGGGGCCTACGAGCAGTACTTC. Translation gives CASSPTGTGAYEQYF.